Listed below are T cell receptor beta chains from one sample, sequenced in a study of beta chain features in type 1 diabetes. TCRdb's table, derived via immunoSEQ multiplex PCR, lists solely in-frame clones and lacks some. Among approximately 170,000 clones, 7.5% to 8.5% were seen once, and the ten largest hold under 0.55%. The sample consisted of central memory CD4+ T cells from blood. These receptor sequences come from a man between 18 and 35 years old with type 1 diabetes. Each CDR3 is given with its conserved first and last residue. D genes are given only for firm matches. Size tells how often a clone was seen (once, few, many) or the class of an expanded clone, and some rows leave it out.

clone_size j_call d_call v_call cdr3_aa cdr3_nt
- TRBJ1-1 - TRBV10-3 CAISVNGVGTEAFF TGTGCCATCAGTGTTAACGGGGTGGGCACTGAAGCTTTCTTT
many TRBJ2-5 TRBD1 TRBV5-1 CASSPTGQGGGETQYF TGCGCCAGCAGCCCCACCGGACAGGGTGGGGGAGAGACCCAGTACTTC
once TRBJ2-2 - TRBV4-2 CASSRLESGELFF TGTGCCAGCAGCCGTCTGGAGTCCGGGGAGCTGTTTTTT
- TRBJ2-7 - TRBV5-6 CASSLGWQALYEQYF TGTGCCAGCAGCTTGGGATGGCAGGCCCTCTACGAGCAGTACTTC
few TRBJ2-7 TRBD1 TRBV4-1 CASSQDEATGLYF TGCGCCAGCAGCCAAGATGAGGCGACAGGGCTGTACTTC
few TRBJ2-6 - TRBV29-1 CSVVQGSGANVLTF TGCAGCGTTGTCCAGGGGAGCGGGGCCAACGTCCTGACTTTC
many TRBJ2-7 TRBD1 TRBV29-1 CSVGTGVTYEQYF TGCAGCGTGGGGACAGGGGTGACCTACGAGCAGTACTTC
- TRBJ1-6 TRBD1 TRBV4-3 CASSQGQNYNSPLHF TGCGCCAGCAGCCAGGGACAGAACTATAATTCACCCCTCCACTTT
- TRBJ2-5 - TRBV2 CASRAVETQYF TGTGCCAGCAGGGCCGTAGAGACCCAGTACTTC
- TRBJ1-2 - TRBV9 CASSVTDRQANYGYTF TGTGCCAGCAGCGTAACGGACAGACAAGCTAACTATGGCTACACCTTC
once TRBJ2-1 - TRBV7-2 CASSETVAVEQFF TGTGCCAGCAGCGAAACGGTAGCGGTTGAGCAGTTCTTC
- TRBJ1-4 - TRBV15 CATSRGESEKLFF TGTGCCACCAGCAGAGGCGAAAGTGAAAAACTGTTTTTT
few TRBJ1-3 TRBD1 TRBV9 CASSVGGQGRSGNTIYF TGTGCCAGCAGCGTTGGTGGACAGGGACGCTCTGGAAACACCATATATTTT
few TRBJ2-1 TRBD2 TRBV2 CASSEASGVDKEQFF TGTGCCAGCAGTGAAGCTAGCGGGGTAGATAAGGAGCAGTTCTTC
- TRBJ2-5 TRBD1 TRBV7-8 CASSLRTGFRETQYF TGTGCCAGCAGCTTAAGGACAGGGTTTCGGGAGACCCAGTACTTC
few TRBJ1-5 TRBD1 TRBV11-2 CASSEERGRNQPQHF TGTGCCAGCAGCGAAGAGAGGGGGCGGAATCAGCCCCAGCATTTT
- TRBJ1-5 - TRBV4-1 CASAEWFNQPQHF TGCGCCAGCGCGGAGTGGTTCAATCAGCCCCAGCATTTT
- TRBJ1-2 - TRBV28 CASSLIQGNGYTF TGTGCCAGCAGTTTAATACAGGGTAATGGCTACACCTTC
- TRBJ1-2 TRBD1 TRBV30 CASPGQGNGYTF TGTGCCTCACCGGGACAGGGGAATGGCTACACCTTC
few TRBJ2-1 TRBD2 TRBV5-1 CASSDGGTSYNEQFF TGCGCCAGCAGCGACGGGGGGACTAGCTACAATGAGCAGTTCTTC
few TRBJ1-4 TRBD1 TRBV4-3 CASSQAGQISEKLFF TGCGCCAGCAGCCAAGCGGGACAGATTTCAGAAAAACTGTTTTTT
- TRBJ2-3 TRBD1 TRBV29-1 CSVLRDRYTDTQYF TGCAGCGTTCTCCGGGACAGATACACAGATACGCAGTATTTT
few TRBJ1-3 - TRBV15 CATSSHTGNTIYF TGTGCCACCAGCAGCCACACTGGAAACACCATATATTTT
many TRBJ2-5 - TRBV5-1 CASSFTVRDGETQYF TGCGCCAGCAGCTTCACGGTACGGGATGGGGAGACCCAGTACTTC
few TRBJ2-5 TRBD1 TRBV30 CAWSEVGTEKRTQYF TGTGCCTGGAGTGAGGTTGGGACAGAGAAGAGAACCCAGTACTTC
- TRBJ1-1 - TRBV28 CASSPSVGSLTEAFF TGTGCCAGCAGTCCCAGCGTAGGTTCACTCACTGAAGCTTTCTTT
- TRBJ2-1 - TRBV11-2 CASSLVRDKDEQFF TGTGCCAGCAGCTTAGTCCGGGACAAGGATGAGCAGTTCTTC
few TRBJ1-2 TRBD1 TRBV27 CASSSPGTGGVFGYTF TGTGCCAGCAGTTCACCGGGGACAGGGGGCGTATTCGGCTACACCTTC
- TRBJ2-1 TRBD2 TRBV29-1 CSVAVSGVYNEQFF TGCAGCGTTGCCGTAAGCGGGGTGTACAATGAGCAGTTCTTC
few TRBJ2-5 - TRBV2 CASRALQETQYF TGTGCCAGCAGAGCGTTACAAGAGACCCAGTACTTC
- TRBJ2-5 - TRBV4-3 CASSQDVVGGKTQYF TGCGCCAGCAGCCAAGATGTCGTGGGGGGAAAGACCCAGTACTTC
- TRBJ2-5 TRBD2 TRBV30 CAWSVGTSGGLETQYF TGTGCCTGGAGTGTAGGCACTAGCGGGGGCTTAGAGACCCAGTACTTC
- TRBJ2-7 TRBD1 TRBV5-1 CASSSGGYEQYF TGCGCCAGCAGCTCAGGGGGTTACGAGCAGTACTTC
few TRBJ1-1 - TRBV30 CAWSIRDIEAFF TGTGCCTGGAGCATTCGGGACATTGAAGCTTTCTTT
few TRBJ2-2 TRBD2 TRBV4-3 CASSRTSGGTGELFF TGCGCCAGCAGTCGGACTAGCGGGGGCACCGGGGAGCTGTTTTTT
few TRBJ1-4 - TRBV30 CAWSVMQNEKLFF TGTGCCTGGAGTGTAATGCAGAATGAAAAACTGTTTTTT
few TRBJ2-2 TRBD1 TRBV7-2 CASSLWDRFTGELFF TGTGCCAGCAGCCTTTGGGACAGGTTCACCGGGGAGCTGTTTTTT
- TRBJ2-1 - TRBV11-2 CASSPARSNRDWYNEQFF TGTGCCAGCAGCCCCGCAAGAAGTAACCGGGACTGGTACAATGAGCAGTTCTTC
few TRBJ2-4 TRBD2 TRBV5-1 CASSISGGDKNIQYF TGCGCCAGCAGCATCAGCGGGGGAGATAAAAACATTCAGTACTTC